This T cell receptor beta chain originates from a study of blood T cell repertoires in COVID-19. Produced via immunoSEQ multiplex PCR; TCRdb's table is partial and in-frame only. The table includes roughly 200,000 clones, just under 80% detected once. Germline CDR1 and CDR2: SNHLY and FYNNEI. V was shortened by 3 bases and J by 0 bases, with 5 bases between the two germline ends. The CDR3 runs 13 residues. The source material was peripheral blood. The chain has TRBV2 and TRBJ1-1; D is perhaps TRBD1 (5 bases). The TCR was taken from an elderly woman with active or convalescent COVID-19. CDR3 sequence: CASSDRVNTEAFF. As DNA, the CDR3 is TGTGCCAGCAGTGACAGGGTGAACACTGAAGCTTTCTTT.